Listed here are 27 T cell receptor beta chains from one sample, sequenced in a study of T-cell memory formation after mild COVID-19. One entry per CDR3 protein results from TCRdb running MiXCR on the 5' RACE reads. Counted here are roughly 500,000 distinct CDR3 sequences, roughly 20% occurring once; the ten biggest clones make up under 15%. The sequencing sample was made of PBMCs or a T cell subset sorted from them (not recorded which). The receptors derive from an adult woman who had mild COVID-19 (a few samples of this study predate the infection). Cell type and time point are not known.

This chain connects TRBV7-8 to TRBJ2-7, with 12 bases lining up with TRBD2. This CDR3 comprises 16 residues. Per the germline V gene, CDR1 is SGHVS and CDR2 is FQNEAQ. V trimming: 2 bases; J trimming: 3 bases; junction bases outside the gene matches: 5. CDR3 loop: CASSLTTSGRGYEQYF. The DNA of the CDR3 is TGTGCCAGCAGCTTAACGACTAGCGGGAGAGGCTACGAGCAGTACTTC. The full variable domain, its missing parts supplied by reference TRBV7-8 and TRBJ2-7, is GAGVSQSPRYKVAKRGQDVALRCDPISGHVSLFWYQQALGQGPEFLTYFQNEAQLDKSGLPSDRFFAERPEGSVSTLKIQRTQQEDSAVYLCASSLTTSGRGYEQYFGPGTRLTVT.

This clonotype was detected ten times or more. This sequence joins TRBV12-5 and TRBJ2-5; a possible D gene is TRBD2 (6 bases). The germline CDR1 and CDR2 sequences are LGHNT and FRNRAP. V lost 4 bases, J lost 4 bases, and 19 bases lay in between. The CDR3 covers 16 residues. CDR3 residues: CASGYGLRGVGETQYF. CDR3 bases: TGTGCTAGTGGTTACGGTTTGCGGGGAGTTGGAGAGACCCAGTACTTC.

In its sample, this clonotype was seen a few times. CDR3 DNA: TGTGCCAGCAGATACGGGGGGCCCCAGGGTTCCGGGGCCAACGTCCTGACTTTC. Its protein product is CASRYGGPQGSGANVLTF. The V call is TRBV7-2, the J call TRBJ2-6; the D gene is possibly TRBD2 (7 bases). Germline CDR1 is SGHTA and CDR2 is FQGNSA. Deletions cut 6 bases from V and 4 bases from J, with 22 bases between. This CDR3 spans 18 amino acids.

This clonotype has just a few counts. This chain links TRBV15 with TRBJ2-1; TRBD2 aligns across 7 bases. Germline V gene lookup returns CDR1 LNHNV and CDR2 YYDKDF (reference sequence). The ends lost 1 base at V and 7 bases at J; junction bases unmatched: 10. The CDR3 has 16 amino acids. In nucleotides, the CDR3 is TGTGCCACCAGCAGAGGTTTGGTAGCGGGTGGGAATGAGCAGTTCTTC. This codes for CATSRGLVAGGNEQFF.

The chain links TRBV6-6 to TRBJ2-1; TRBD1 matches 8 bases. This CDR3 is 17 amino acids long. V was clipped by 4 bases and J by 5 bases; unmatched bases: 13. Germline V gene data show CDR1 as MNHNY and CDR2 as SVGAGI (reference sequence). The CDR3 nucleotides are TGTGCCAGCAGTTTCTCCTTGACAGGGGATCCCCACAATGAGCAGTTCTTC. The encoded protein is CASSFSLTGDPHNEQFF.

Only a few counts were recorded for this clonotype. The rearrangement links TRBV21-1 to TRBJ1-2; the DNA was not used to check the table's D call, TRBD1. TRBV21-1 is recorded as a pseudogene. The CDR3 is 13 residues long. The CDR3 sequence: CASSSRPNYGYTF. CDR3 DNA: TGTGCCAGCAGCTCCCGTCCTAACTATGGCTACACCTTC.

A few counts support this clonotype. This chain connects TRBV27 to TRBJ2-2; 7 positions agree with TRBD2. The trim removed 3 bases at V and 5 bases at J, leaving 6 bases unmatched. The length of the CDR3 is 15 residues. CDR1 MNHEY and CDR2 SMNVEV come from the germline V gene (reference sequence). CDR3 sequence: CASSFTQGGTGELFF. The CDR3 DNA is TGTGCCAGCAGTTTCACGCAGGGAGGGACCGGGGAGCTGTTTTTT.

At least ten counts were recorded for this clonotype. The chain has TRBV15 and TRBJ1-2; 8 bases are a match to TRBD1. V lost 5 bases to trimming and J lost 6 bases; unmatched junction nucleotides: 11. The CDR3 has 15 residues. Germline-derived CDR1 and CDR2 are LNHNV and YYDKDF (reference sequence). This CDR3 is CATSSRYGQGHGYTF. The CDR3 DNA follows: TGTGCCACCAGCTCCAGATACGGACAGGGACATGGCTACACCTTC.

This clonotype was detected ten times or more. The chain uses TRBV12-3 or TRBV12-4 and TRBJ2-7; no firm D call. V lost 4 bases and J 4 bases, leaving 14 bases between the germline ends. CDR3 length equals 14 residues. CDR3 nucleotides: TGTGCCAGCAGTTCAGATAGCATGAGTTACGAGCAGTACTTC. Translated: CASSSDSMSYEQYF.

The rearrangement links TRBV7-2 to TRBJ2-7, with D unclear. Trimming cost V 5 bases and J 5 bases, with 22 bases left between them. The CDR3 sequence is 16 residues long. Germline V gives CDR1 SGHTA, CDR2 FQGNSA. CDR3 in DNA: TGTGCCAGCAGCCAAGATGAGGCTACGTCCCCCCACGAGCAGTACTTC. Amino acids: CASSQDEATSPHEQYF.

This chain uses TRBV6-5 with TRBJ2-7; 11 positions match TRBD2. The V gene end was trimmed by 2 bases and the J gene end by 3 bases; junction bases not matched to a gene: 15. The V gene's germline CDR1 is MNHEY and CDR2 SVGAGI. CDR3 length: 19 amino acids. CDR3 protein: CASSYGTTSGGLHLYEQYF. DNA for the CDR3: TGTGCCAGCAGTTACGGTACCACTAGCGGGGGCCTACACCTCTACGAGCAGTACTTC.

In its sample, this clonotype was seen a few times. V gene TRBV7-2 combines with J gene TRBJ2-3; unclear D gene. Germline V gene sequence: CDR1 SGHTA, CDR2 FQGNSA. The CDR3 totals 15 residues. The V end was cut by 1 base, the J end by 0 bases, with 8 bases between. CDR3 nucleotides: TGTGCCAGCAGCTTAGACTACCTAAGCACAGATACGCAGTATTTT. Translated: CASSLDYLSTDTQYF. The full variable domain, rest sourced from reference TRBV7-2 and TRBJ2-3, is GAGVSQSPSNKVTEKGKDVELRCDPISGHTALYWYRQSLGQGLEFLIYFQGNSAPDKSGLPSDRFSAERTGGSVSTLTIQRTQQEDSAVYLCASSLDYLSTDTQYFGPGTRLTVL.

This clonotype turned up a few times. The chain employs TRBV24-1 and TRBJ1-5, with a possible D match to TRBD1 (6 bases). Germline loops: CDR1 KGHDR, CDR2 SFDVKD. Deletions cut 3 bases from V and 7 bases from J, with 15 bases between. The CDR3 has 15 residues. In DNA form, the CDR3 reads TGTGCCACCAGTGATGTGGACAGTGAAGGCCAGCCCCAGCATTTT. It yields the protein CATSDVDSEGQPQHF.

This clonotype was detected a few times. V is TRBV18 and J is TRBJ1-1; possibly TRBD1 for D (6 bases). CDR3 length equals 16 residues. Germline V CDR1 and CDR2: KGHSH, LQKENI. V lost 3 bases, J lost 0 bases, and 14 bases lay in between. The CDR3 DNA sequence: TGTGCCAGCTCACCCCAGAGTTGGGACATGAACACTGAAGCTTTCTTT. This encodes CASSPQSWDMNTEAFF.

The rearrangement uses TRBV4-1 and TRBJ2-3; D may be TRBD1 or TRBD2 (5 bases each). Trimming took 3 bases from V and 2 from J, leaving 18 bases between them. This CDR3 has 17 residues. The germline V gene has CDR1 MGHRA and CDR2 YSYEKL. The CDR3 coding sequence is TGCGCCAGCAGCCACAAAAGGGCCCGGGGCAACACAGATACGCAGTATTTT. Its protein is CASSHKRARGNTDTQYF.

About this clonotype itself: One junction end disagrees with the germline gene, perhaps due to a read error. The chain joins TRBV7-2 to TRBJ2-3; no firm D call. The length of the CDR3 is 11 residues. CDR1 and CDR2 from the germline V gene are SGHTA and FQGNSA. CDR3 sequence reads: CAISLARTQYF. CDR3 nucleotides: TGTGCCATCAGCTTAGCTAGAACGCAGTATTTT.

The chain employs TRBV5-1 and TRBJ2-1; TRBD2 might be the D (5 bases). The CDR3 extends over 13 amino acids. Trimming stripped 4 bases from V and 9 bases from J, with 14 bases between. Germline CDR1 SGHRS, CDR2 YFSETQ. CDR3 DNA sequence: TGCGCCAGCAGCCGCCTGGAGGTTGGTGAGCAGTTCTTC. Residues: CASSRLEVGEQFF.

CDR3 bases: TGTGCCAGCAGTTACAAGGGACTGAATTCACCCCTCCACTTT. It yields the protein CASSYKGLNSPLHF. The gene calls are TRBV6-5 and TRBJ1-6; tentative D call: TRBD1 (5 bases). Germline assignment: CDR1 MNHEY and CDR2 SVGAGI. This CDR3 region has 14 residues. The V and J ends lost 2 bases and 7 bases respectively, with 9 bases between them.

J is TRBJ1-6 and V is TRBV7-8; tentatively, D is TRBD1 (6 bases). Germline CDR1 is SGHVS and CDR2 is FQNEAQ. V dropped 5 bases and J dropped 4 bases, with 12 bases sitting between them. The CDR3 is 15 residues long. The CDR3 here is CASSQDRTYNSPLHF. The CDR3 DNA reads TGTGCCAGCAGCCAAGACAGGACTTATAATTCACCCCTCCACTTT.

This clonotype came up many times. V usage is TRBV7-8 and J usage is TRBJ2-2, with a weak D call TRBD1 (5 bases). V lost 4 bases and J lost 5, with 14 bases in between. Germline V gene sequence: CDR1 SGHVS, CDR2 FQNEAQ. CDR3 length equals 15 residues. CDR3: CASSSRQGLTGELFF. The CDR3 region has the DNA TGTGCCAGCAGCTCCCGGCAGGGATTGACCGGGGAGCTGTTTTTT.

The V gene is TRBV30, the J gene TRBJ2-2, with D perhaps TRBD1 or TRBD2 (5 bases each). Trimming took off 1 base at V and 5 bases at J, with 14 bases between the two ends. The CDR3 sequence is 15 residues long. Germline loops: CDR1 GTSNPN, CDR2 SVGIG (reference sequence). For the CDR3, the DNA is TGTGCCTGGAGTGCCCCGGGACGACCTACCGGGGAGCTGTTTTTT. This sequence encodes CAWSAPGRPTGELFF.

DNA for the CDR3: TGTGCCACCAGCAGAGATAGGCTCTACACCTTC. Amino acid sequence: CATSRDRLYTF. V and J are TRBV15 and TRBJ1-2; D is uncertain. Trimming took off 0 bases at V and 10 bases at J, with 6 bases between the two ends. This CDR3 has 11 residues. Germline assignment: CDR1 LNHNV and CDR2 YYDKDF (reference sequence).

The sample holds a few counts of this clonotype. The chain has TRBV7-2 and TRBJ2-3; TRBD2 aligns across 11 bases. The CDR3 spans 16 residues. The junction had 6 bases not matched to a gene; V was cut back by 5 bases and J by 2 bases. CDR1 is SGHTA and CDR2 is FQGNSA in the germline V gene. The CDR3 nucleotides are TGTGCCAGCAGCCTACTAGCGGGAGTGAACACAGATACGCAGTATTTT. This encodes CASSLLAGVNTDTQYF.

This rearrangement joins TRBV6-5 to TRBJ2-5, with 11 bases fitting TRBD1. Trimming at V came to 6 bases and at J to 5 bases, leaving 2 bases not matched to a gene. The CDR3 covers 13 residues. CDR1 and CDR2 (germline): MNHEY, SVGAGI. CDR3 protein: CASRDRGHETQYF. The CDR3 nucleotides are TGTGCCAGCAGGGACAGGGGGCATGAGACCCAGTACTTC.

The chain has TRBV5-1 and TRBJ1-1; a weak D match, TRBD1 (5 bases). This CDR3 contains 14 residues. The V gene lost 0 bases and the J gene lost 4 bases, with 10 bases spanning the gap. The V gene's germline CDR1 is SGHRS and CDR2 YFSETQ. The CDR3 sequence is CASSLDGGATEAFF. The DNA for the CDR3 is TGCGCCAGCAGCTTGGACGGCGGGGCCACTGAAGCTTTCTTT.

The V gene is TRBV19, the J gene TRBJ2-7; D tentatively reads TRBD1 or TRBD2 (5 bases each). The V and J ends lost 8 bases and 2 bases respectively, with 13 bases between them. CDR1 LNHDA and CDR2 SQIVND come from the germline V gene (reference sequence). The CDR3 is 13 amino acids. This CDR3 is CASGEGSTYEQYF. DNA of the CDR3: TGTGCCAGTGGAGAGGGGTCAACCTACGAGCAGTACTTC.

This clonotype showed up many times. The chain has TRBV24-1 and TRBJ2-2, with a weak D call TRBD1 (6 bases). V was clipped by 3 bases and J by 7 bases, with 14 bases between them. The V gene's germline CDR1 is KGHDR and CDR2 SFDVKD. The CDR3 runs to 15 residues. The CDR3 DNA is TGTGCCACCAGTGATCCCTCTTCGACAGGCGGGGAGCTGTTTTTT. Its translation is CATSDPSSTGGELFF.